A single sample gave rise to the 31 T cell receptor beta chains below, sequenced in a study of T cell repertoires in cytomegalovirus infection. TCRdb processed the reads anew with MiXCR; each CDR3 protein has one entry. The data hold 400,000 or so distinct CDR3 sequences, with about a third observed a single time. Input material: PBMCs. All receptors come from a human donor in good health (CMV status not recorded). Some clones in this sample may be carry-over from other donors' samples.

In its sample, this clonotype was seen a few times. DNA of the CDR3: TGTGCCAGCAGTCCCCCGGGGCCGGACACCGGGGAGCTGTTTTTT. Protein sequence: CASSPPGPDTGELFF. This sequence joins TRBV28 and TRBJ2-2; D tentatively reads TRBD1 or TRBD2 (5 bases each). Trimming removed 5 bases from V and 3 bases from J, with 13 bases in between. The germline CDR1 and CDR2 sequences are MDHEN and SYDVKM. This CDR3 is built from 15 residues.

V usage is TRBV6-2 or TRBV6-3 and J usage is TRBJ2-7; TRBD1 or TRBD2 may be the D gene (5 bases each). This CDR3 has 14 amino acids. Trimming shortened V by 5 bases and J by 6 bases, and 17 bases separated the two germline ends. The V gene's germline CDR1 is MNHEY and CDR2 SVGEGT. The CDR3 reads CASSPGRWIFEQYF. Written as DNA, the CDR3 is TGTGCCAGCAGTCCGGGACGATGGATTTTCGAGCAGTACTTC.

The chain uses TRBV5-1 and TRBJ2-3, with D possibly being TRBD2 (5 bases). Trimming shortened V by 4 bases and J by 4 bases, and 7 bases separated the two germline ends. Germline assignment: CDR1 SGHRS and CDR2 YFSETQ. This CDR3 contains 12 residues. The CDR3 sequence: CASSTGADTQYF. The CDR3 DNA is TGCGCCAGCAGCACCGGGGCAGATACGCAGTATTTT.

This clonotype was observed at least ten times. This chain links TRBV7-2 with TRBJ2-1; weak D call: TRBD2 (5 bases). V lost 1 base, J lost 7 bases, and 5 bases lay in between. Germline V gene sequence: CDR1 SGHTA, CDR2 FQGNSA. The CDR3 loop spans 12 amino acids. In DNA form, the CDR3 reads TGTGCCAGCAGCTTAGAGCGGAATGAGCAGTTCTTC. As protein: CASSLERNEQFF.

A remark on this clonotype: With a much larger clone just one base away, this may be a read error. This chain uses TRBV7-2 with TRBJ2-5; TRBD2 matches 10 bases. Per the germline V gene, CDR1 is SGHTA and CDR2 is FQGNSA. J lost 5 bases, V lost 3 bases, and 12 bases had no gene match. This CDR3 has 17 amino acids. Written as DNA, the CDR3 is TGTGCCAGCAGCTTCCCCGGACAAGCGGGGGGGCTGGAGACCCAGTACTTC. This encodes CASSFPGQAGGLETQYF. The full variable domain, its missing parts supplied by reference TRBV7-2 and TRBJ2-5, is GAGVSQSPSNKVTEKGKDVELRCDPISGHTALYWYRQSLGQGLEFLIYFQGNSAPDKSGLPSDRFSAERTGGSVSTLTIQRTQQEDSAVYLCASSFPGQAGGLETQYFGPGTRLLVL.

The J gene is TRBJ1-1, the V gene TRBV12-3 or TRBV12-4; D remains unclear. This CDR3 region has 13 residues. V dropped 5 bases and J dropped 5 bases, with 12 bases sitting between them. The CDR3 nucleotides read TGTGCCAGCAGTCAAAGACGGGCAACTGAAGCTTTCTTT. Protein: CASSQRRATEAFF.

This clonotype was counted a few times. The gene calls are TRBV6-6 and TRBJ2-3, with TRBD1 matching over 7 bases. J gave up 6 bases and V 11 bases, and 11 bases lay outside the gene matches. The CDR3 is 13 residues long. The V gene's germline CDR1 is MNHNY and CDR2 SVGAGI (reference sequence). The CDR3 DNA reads TGTGCCGTTTCGAAAGGGGGCAGCGATACGCAGTATTTT. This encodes CAVSKGGSDTQYF.

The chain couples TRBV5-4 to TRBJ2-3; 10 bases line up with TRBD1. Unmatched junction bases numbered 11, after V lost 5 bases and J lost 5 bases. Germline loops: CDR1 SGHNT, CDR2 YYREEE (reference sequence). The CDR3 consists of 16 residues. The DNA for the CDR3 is TGTGCCAGCAGAGCAACCACCCGGGACAGGGGAGATACGCAGTATTTT. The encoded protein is CASRATTRDRGDTQYF.

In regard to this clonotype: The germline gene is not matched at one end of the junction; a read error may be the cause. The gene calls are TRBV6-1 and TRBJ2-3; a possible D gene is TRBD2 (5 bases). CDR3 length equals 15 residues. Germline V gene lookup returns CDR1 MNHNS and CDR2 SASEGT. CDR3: CASRVFGAVTETQYF. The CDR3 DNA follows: TGTGCCAGCAGAGTTTTTGGAGCGGTAACAGAGACGCAGTATTTT.

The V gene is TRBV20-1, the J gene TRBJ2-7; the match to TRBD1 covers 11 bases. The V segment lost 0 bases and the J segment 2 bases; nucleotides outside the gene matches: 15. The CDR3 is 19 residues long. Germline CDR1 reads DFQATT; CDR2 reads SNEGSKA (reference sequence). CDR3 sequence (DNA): TGCAGTGCTAGAGATAGAGGGGGACAGGGGGTTGTCTGGACCTACGAGCAGTACTTC. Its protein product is CSARDRGGQGVVWTYEQYF.

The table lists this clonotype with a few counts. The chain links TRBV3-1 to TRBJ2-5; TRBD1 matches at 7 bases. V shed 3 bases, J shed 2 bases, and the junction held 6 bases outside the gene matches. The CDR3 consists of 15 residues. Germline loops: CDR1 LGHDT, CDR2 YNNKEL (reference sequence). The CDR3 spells CASSQAGDSQETQYF. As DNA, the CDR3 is TGTGCCAGCAGCCAGGCAGGGGACAGTCAAGAGACCCAGTACTTC.

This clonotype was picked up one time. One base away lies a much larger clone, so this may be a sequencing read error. CDR3: CASSLADSYEQSF. The CDR3 DNA is TGTGCCAGCAGCTTGGCAGACAGCTACGAGCAGTCCTTC. This chain connects TRBV7-8 to TRBJ2-7, with D perhaps matching TRBD1 (5 bases). CDR1 and CDR2 (germline): SGHVS, FQNEAQ. The CDR3 is 13 amino acids. Combining the CDR3 with reference TRBV7-8 and TRBJ2-7 gives the whole variable domain GAGVSQSPRYKVAKRGQDVALRCDPISGHVSLFWYQQALGQGPEFLTYFQNEAQLDKSGLPSDRFFAERPEGSVSTLKIQRTQQEDSAVYLCASSLADSYEQSFGPGTRLTVT.

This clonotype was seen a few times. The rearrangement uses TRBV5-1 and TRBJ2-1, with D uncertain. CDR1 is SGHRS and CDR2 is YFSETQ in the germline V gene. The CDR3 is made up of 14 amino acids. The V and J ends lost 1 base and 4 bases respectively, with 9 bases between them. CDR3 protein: CASSLITDYNEQFF. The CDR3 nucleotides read TGCGCCAGCAGCTTGATAACAGATTACAATGAGCAGTTCTTC.

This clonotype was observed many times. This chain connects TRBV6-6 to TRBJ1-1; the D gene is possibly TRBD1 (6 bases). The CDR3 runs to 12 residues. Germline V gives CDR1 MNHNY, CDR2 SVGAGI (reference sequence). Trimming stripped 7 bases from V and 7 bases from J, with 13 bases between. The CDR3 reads CASTLGQNEAFF. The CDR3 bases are TGTGCCAGCACCTTAGGACAGAATGAAGCTTTCTTT.

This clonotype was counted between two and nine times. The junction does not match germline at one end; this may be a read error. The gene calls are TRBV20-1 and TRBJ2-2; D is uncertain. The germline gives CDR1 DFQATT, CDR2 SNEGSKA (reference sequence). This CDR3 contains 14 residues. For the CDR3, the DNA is TGCAGTGCCAGAGACTCTACTGCTACCGGGGAGCTGTTTTTT. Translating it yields CSARDSTATGELFF.

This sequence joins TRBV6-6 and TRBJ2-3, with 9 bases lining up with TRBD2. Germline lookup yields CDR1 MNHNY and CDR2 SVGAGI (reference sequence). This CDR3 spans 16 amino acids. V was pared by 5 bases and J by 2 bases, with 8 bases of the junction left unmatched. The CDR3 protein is CASSVKLAGLTDTQYF. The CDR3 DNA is TGTGCCAGCAGTGTGAAACTAGCGGGCCTCACAGATACGCAGTATTTT.

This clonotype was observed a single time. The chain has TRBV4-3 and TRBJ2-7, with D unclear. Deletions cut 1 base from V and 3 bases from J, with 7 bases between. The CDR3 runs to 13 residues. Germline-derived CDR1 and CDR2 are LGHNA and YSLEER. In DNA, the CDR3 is TGCGCCAGCAGCCAAGGACCCGTCTACGAGCAGTACTTC. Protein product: CASSQGPVYEQYF.

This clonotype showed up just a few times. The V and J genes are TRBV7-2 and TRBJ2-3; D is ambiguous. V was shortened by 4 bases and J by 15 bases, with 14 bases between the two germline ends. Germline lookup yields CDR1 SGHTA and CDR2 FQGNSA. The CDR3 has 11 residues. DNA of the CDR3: TGTGCCAGCAGCTCAACCTGGCCTAGTTATTTT. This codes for CASSSTWPSYF. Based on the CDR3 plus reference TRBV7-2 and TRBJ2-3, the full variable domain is GAGVSQSPSNKVTEKGKDVELRCDPISGHTALYWYRQSLGQGLEFLIYFQGNSAPDKSGLPSDRFSAERTGGSVSTLTIQRTQQEDSAVYLCASSSTWPSYFGPGTRLTVL.

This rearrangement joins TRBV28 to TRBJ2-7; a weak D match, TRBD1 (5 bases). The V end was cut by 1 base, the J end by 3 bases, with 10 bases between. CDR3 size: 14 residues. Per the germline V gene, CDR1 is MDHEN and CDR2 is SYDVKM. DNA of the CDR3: TGTGCCAGCAGTTTATCTGGCAGGGTCTACGAGCAGTACTTC. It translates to CASSLSGRVYEQYF.

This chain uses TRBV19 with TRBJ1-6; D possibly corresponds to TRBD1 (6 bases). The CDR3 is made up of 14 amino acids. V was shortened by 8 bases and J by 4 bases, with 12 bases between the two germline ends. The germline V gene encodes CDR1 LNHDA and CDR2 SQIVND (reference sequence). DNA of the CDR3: TGTGCCAGTCGGACAGAGGGGTATAATTCACCCCTCCACTTT. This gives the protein CASRTEGYNSPLHF. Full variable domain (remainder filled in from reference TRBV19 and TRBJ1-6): DGGITQSPKYLFRKEGQNVTLSCEQNLNHDAMYWYRQDPGQGLRLIYYSQIVNDFQKGDIAEGYSVSREKKESFPLTVTSAQKNPTAFYLCASRTEGYNSPLHFGNGTRLTVT.

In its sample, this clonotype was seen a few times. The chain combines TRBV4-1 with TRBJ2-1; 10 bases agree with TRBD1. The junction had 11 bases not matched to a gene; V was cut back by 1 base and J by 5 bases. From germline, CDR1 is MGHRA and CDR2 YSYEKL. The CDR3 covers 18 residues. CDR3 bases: TGCGCCAGCAGCCAAGTTCGGGCCGGGACAGGGGAAGACAATGAGCAGTTCTTC. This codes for CASSQVRAGTGEDNEQFF.

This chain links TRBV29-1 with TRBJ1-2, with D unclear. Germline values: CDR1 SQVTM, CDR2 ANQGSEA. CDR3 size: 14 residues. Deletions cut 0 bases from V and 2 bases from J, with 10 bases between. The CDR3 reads CSVEEPYRNYGYTF. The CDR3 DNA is TGCAGCGTTGAAGAGCCTTATCGGAACTATGGCTACACCTTC.

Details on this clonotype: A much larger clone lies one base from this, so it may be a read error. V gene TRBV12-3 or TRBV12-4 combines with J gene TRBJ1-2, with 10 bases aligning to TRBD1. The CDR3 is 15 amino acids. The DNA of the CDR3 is TGTACCAGCAGTTCGCGACAGGGGGCGAGCTATGGCTACACCTTC. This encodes CTSSSRQGASYGYTF.

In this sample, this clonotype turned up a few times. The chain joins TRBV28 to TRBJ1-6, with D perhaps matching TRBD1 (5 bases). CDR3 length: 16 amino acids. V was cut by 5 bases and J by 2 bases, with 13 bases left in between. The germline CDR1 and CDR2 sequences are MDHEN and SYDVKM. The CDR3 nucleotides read TGTGCCAGCAGTACTGGGACTCCGGCCTATAATTCACCCCTCCACTTT. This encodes CASSTGTPAYNSPLHF.

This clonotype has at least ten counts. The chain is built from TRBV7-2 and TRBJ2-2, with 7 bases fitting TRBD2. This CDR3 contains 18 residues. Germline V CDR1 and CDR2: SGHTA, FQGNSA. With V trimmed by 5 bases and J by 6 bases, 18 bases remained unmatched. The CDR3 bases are TGTGCCAGCAGCCCCCAGTTGGCGCGGGGGAGGTTGGCCGGGGAGCTGTTTTTT. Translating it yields CASSPQLARGRLAGELFF.

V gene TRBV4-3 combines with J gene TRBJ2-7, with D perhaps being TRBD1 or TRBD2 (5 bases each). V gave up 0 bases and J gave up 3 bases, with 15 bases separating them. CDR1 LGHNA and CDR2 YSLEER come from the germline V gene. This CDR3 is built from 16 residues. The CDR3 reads CASSQETPGPSYEQYF. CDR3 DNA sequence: TGCGCCAGCAGCCAAGAAACGCCGGGACCGAGCTACGAGCAGTACTTC.

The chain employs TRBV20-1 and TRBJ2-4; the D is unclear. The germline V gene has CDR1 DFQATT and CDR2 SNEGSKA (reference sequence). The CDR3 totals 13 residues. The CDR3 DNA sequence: TGCAGCCCTGACGCCGAAATCAAAAACATTCAGTACTTC. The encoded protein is CSPDAEIKNIQYF.

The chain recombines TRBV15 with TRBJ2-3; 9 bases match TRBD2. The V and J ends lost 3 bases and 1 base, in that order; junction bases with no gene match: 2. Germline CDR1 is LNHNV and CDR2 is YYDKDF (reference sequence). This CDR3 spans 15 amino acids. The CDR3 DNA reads TGTGCCACCAGCAGCCAGCGGGAGGGCACAGATACGCAGTATTTT. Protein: CATSSQREGTDTQYF. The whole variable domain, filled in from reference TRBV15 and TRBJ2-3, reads DAMVIQNPRYQVTQFGKPVTLSCSQTLNHNVMYWYQQKSSQAPKLLFHYYDKDFNNEADTPDNFQSRRPNTSFCFLDIRSPGLGDTAMYLCATSSQREGTDTQYFGPGTRLTVL.

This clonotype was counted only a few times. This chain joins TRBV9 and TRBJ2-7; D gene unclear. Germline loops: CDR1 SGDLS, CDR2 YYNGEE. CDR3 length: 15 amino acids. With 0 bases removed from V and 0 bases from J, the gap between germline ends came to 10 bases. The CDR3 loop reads CASSVGGDPSYEQYF. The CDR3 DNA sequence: TGTGCCAGCAGCGTAGGTGGGGATCCCTCCTACGAGCAGTACTTC.

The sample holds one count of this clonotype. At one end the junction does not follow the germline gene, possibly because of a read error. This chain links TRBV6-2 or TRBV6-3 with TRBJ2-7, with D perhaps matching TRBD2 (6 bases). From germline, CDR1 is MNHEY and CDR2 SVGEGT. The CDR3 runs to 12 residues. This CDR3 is CACSGGRNEQYF. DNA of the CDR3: TGTGCCTGCAGTGGGGGGAGGAACGAGCAGTACTTC.

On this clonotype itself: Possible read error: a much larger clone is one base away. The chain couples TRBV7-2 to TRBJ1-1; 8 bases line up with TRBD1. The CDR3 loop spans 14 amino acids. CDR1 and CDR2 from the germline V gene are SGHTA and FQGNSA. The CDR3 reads CAISLGQGPTEAFF. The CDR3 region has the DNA TGTGCCATCAGCCTTGGACAGGGTCCCACTGAAGCTTTCTTT.